The 21 T cell receptor beta chains reported below all come from one sample, sequenced in a study of T-cell memory formation after mild COVID-19 (dated by TCRdb to the early 2020s). The library was built by means of 5' RACE. Instrument on record: Illumina NovaSeq 6000. In TCRdb, the public reads were trimmed at Q25 with fastp and aligned with MiXCR, with productive beta chains retained. Identical CDR3 protein sequences are pooled into one entry, listed with their most common genes and DNA. Recorded for this sample are fewer than 150,000 distinct CDR3 sequences; approximately 15% of them occurred a single time. The ten largest clones capture 4.5% to 6.5% of the sample. Sequenced input: PBMCs or a T cell subset sorted from them (not recorded which). The receptors derive from a man between 18 and 35 years old who had mild COVID-19 (a few samples of this study predate the infection). The sample titles of this study are shuffled in the database, so cell type and time point are left out; the donor was told from shared clones.

J is TRBJ2-3 and V is TRBV5-4; 7 bases are a match to TRBD1. The junction had 9 bases not matched to a gene; V was cut back by 4 bases and J by 4 bases. This CDR3 comprises 15 residues. Looked up from germline, CDR1 is SGHNT and CDR2 is YYREEE (reference sequence). CDR3 residues: CASSGTYRGSDTQYF. The CDR3 DNA reads as TGTGCCAGCAGCGGGACATACAGGGGATCAGATACGCAGTATTTT.

The V call is TRBV5-1, the J call TRBJ1-2, with D uncertain. Trimming pared 0 bases from V and 2 bases from J, leaving 8 bases between. Germline loops: CDR1 SGHRS, CDR2 YFSETQ. This CDR3 has 14 amino acids. CDR3 sequence: CASSLGGGNYGYTF. CDR3 DNA: TGCGCCAGCAGCTTGGGAGGAGGGAACTATGGCTACACCTTC.

Ten or more counts support this clonotype. The J gene is TRBJ2-7, the V gene TRBV12-3 or TRBV12-4; D possibly uses TRBD1 or TRBD2 (5 bases each). V shed 3 bases and J shed 4 bases, with 13 bases lying between them. The CDR3 runs to 14 residues. The CDR3 spells CASSLGQDLYEQYF. The CDR3 DNA is TGTGCCAGCAGTTTGGGGCAGGACTTATACGAGCAGTACTTC.

The V gene is TRBV13, the J gene TRBJ1-1; TRBD1 agrees at 7 bases. The CDR3 contains 15 residues. The V segment lost 4 bases and the J segment 5 bases; nucleotides outside the gene matches: 10. CDR1 is PRHDT and CDR2 is FYEKMQ in the germline V gene (reference sequence). CDR3 nucleotides: TGTGCCAGCAGCTCGGGTCTGACAGGGAGGACTGAAGCTTTCTTT. Translating it yields CASSSGLTGRTEAFF.

This chain joins TRBV9 and TRBJ2-1; D may correspond to TRBD1 or TRBD2 (6 bases each). This CDR3 contains 14 residues. V dropped 0 bases and J dropped 8 bases, with 12 bases sitting between them. Germline assignment: CDR1 SGDLS and CDR2 YYNGEE. The CDR3 DNA is TGTGCCAGCAGCGTAGGGGGGGCTGGGCATGAGCAGTTCTTC. This gives the protein CASSVGGAGHEQFF.

The rearrangement uses TRBV5-6 and TRBJ2-1; D may be TRBD2 (7 bases). Between the trimmed V and J ends, which lost 6 bases and 0 bases, there was a span of 16 bases. This CDR3 spans 16 amino acids. Germline-derived CDR1 and CDR2 are SGHDT and YYEEEE. CDR3 in amino acids: CASTPGGHLSYNEQFF. The CDR3 DNA reads as TGTGCCAGCACCCCCGGGGGGCACCTCTCCTACAATGAGCAGTTCTTC.

V usage is TRBV7-3 and J usage is TRBJ2-1; D tentatively reads TRBD1 or TRBD2 (5 bases each). The CDR3 totals 13 residues. Germline CDR1 is SGHTA and CDR2 is FQGTGA. V shed 5 bases and J shed 6 bases, with 11 bases lying between them. The CDR3 protein is CASSRTRGNEQFF. The CDR3 DNA is TGTGCCAGCAGCCGTACTAGGGGCAATGAGCAGTTCTTC. The variable domain in full, completed from reference TRBV7-3 and TRBJ2-1, reads GAGVSQTPSNKVTEKGKYVELRCDPISGHTALYWYRQSLGQGPEFLIYFQGTGAADDSGLPNDRFFAVRPEGSVSTLKIQRTERGDSAVYLCASSRTRGNEQFFGPGTRLTVL.

The genes are TRBV2 and TRBJ1-2; D call uncertain. Trimming took off 1 base at V and 3 bases at J, with 6 bases between the two ends. The germline V gene has CDR1 SNHLY and CDR2 FYNNEI. CDR3 length: 13 residues. Here the CDR3 reads CASSEDRDYGYTF. The CDR3 DNA reads as TGTGCCAGCAGTGAAGATAGGGACTATGGCTACACCTTC.

This clonotype was found many times. The V gene is TRBV7-2, the J gene TRBJ2-3; 9 positions match TRBD2. Germline loops: CDR1 SGHTA, CDR2 FQGNSA. The V and J ends lost 4 bases and 1 base, in that order; junction bases with no gene match: 12. This CDR3 is built from 18 residues. CDR3 loop: CASSSDISGGGGTDTQYF. CDR3 DNA sequence: TGTGCCAGCAGCTCTGACATTAGCGGGGGTGGCGGCACAGATACGCAGTATTTT.

The chain carries TRBV4-1 and TRBJ1-2; the D is unclear. V lost 4 bases and J lost 3, with 12 bases in between. Looked up from germline, CDR1 is MGHRA and CDR2 is YSYEKL. The CDR3 totals 14 residues. In DNA form, the CDR3 reads TGCGCCAGCAGCCGTCCGGACGCCCACTATGGCTACACCTTC. It specifies CASSRPDAHYGYTF.

There are a few counts of this clonotype. The chain couples TRBV24-1 to TRBJ2-2, with 7 bases aligning to TRBD1. CDR1 and CDR2 (germline): KGHDR, SFDVKD. The CDR3 extends over 15 amino acids. The V and J ends lost 3 bases and 7 bases, in that order; junction bases with no gene match: 7. The CDR3 DNA follows: TGTGCCACCAGTGATCCCAGAACAGGGGTCGGGGAGCTGTTTTTT. Its protein product is CATSDPRTGVGELFF.

The rearrangement uses TRBV4-2 and TRBJ1-2; D not certain. Germline V CDR1 and CDR2: LGHNA, YNFKEQ. Trimming took off 4 bases at V and 5 bases at J, with 14 bases between the two ends. This CDR3 spans 14 amino acids. For the CDR3, the DNA is TGTGCCAGCAGCCCACCATTCGGAGATTATGGCTACACCTTC. Protein sequence: CASSPPFGDYGYTF.

The chain uses TRBV29-1 and TRBJ2-1; D is possibly TRBD1 or TRBD2 (5 bases each). Germline V lookup: CDR1 SQVTM, CDR2 ANQGSEA. Trimming left V 7 bases short and J 4 bases short, with 17 bases between. The CDR3 has 14 amino acids. In DNA, the CDR3 is TGCAGCGGGACGGGACGAAGCCTATACAATGAGCAGTTCTTC. Translating it yields CSGTGRSLYNEQFF.

J is TRBJ2-3 and V is TRBV12-3 or TRBV12-4; D gene uncertain. This CDR3 region has 13 residues. V shed 5 bases and J shed 4 bases, with 10 bases lying between them. The DNA for the CDR3 is TGTGCCAGCAGTGTCCTTCTCGCAGATACGCAGTATTTT. This encodes CASSVLLADTQYF.

This clonotype was observed many times. CDR3 in DNA: TGTGCCAGCAGGGAGCGGCGGGGCGAGCAGTACTTC. This gives the protein CASRERRGEQYF. This sequence joins TRBV6-5 and TRBJ2-7; D is perhaps TRBD2 (6 bases). Germline assignment: CDR1 MNHEY and CDR2 SVGAGI. Trimming cost V 6 bases and J 6 bases, with 12 bases left between them. The CDR3 has 12 amino acids.

CDR3 nucleotide sequence: TGTGCCAGCAGCGTAGTTGGGGGCTCAGATACGCAGTATTTT. This sequence encodes CASSVVGGSDTQYF. V and J are TRBV9 and TRBJ2-3; D might be TRBD1 (6 bases). V lost 0 bases and J lost 4, with 9 bases in between. CDR1 is SGDLS, CDR2 YYNGEE, per germline. CDR3 length: 14 residues.

The chain links TRBV5-1 to TRBJ2-3; weak D call: TRBD1 (6 bases). The CDR3 is 16 amino acids. V lost 0 bases and J lost 0, with 11 bases in between. Germline CDR1 and CDR2: SGHRS and YFSETQ. CDR3 sequence reads: CASSLGLGASTDTQYF. In DNA form, the CDR3 reads TGCGCCAGCAGCTTGGGTTTGGGGGCTAGCACAGATACGCAGTATTTT.

This clonotype has more than one count but fewer than ten. The chain joins TRBV30 to TRBJ2-1, with 12 positions matching TRBD2. With 4 bases clipped from V and 10 bases from J, the junction kept 11 bases outside the gene matches. Germline CDR1 is GTSNPN and CDR2 is SVGIG (reference sequence). This CDR3 spans 15 amino acids. In nucleotides, the CDR3 is TGTGCCTGGACTAGCGGGGGGGCCGTATGGAGCGAGCAGTTCTTC. The encoded protein is CAWTSGGAVWSEQFF.

The chain joins TRBV6-1 to TRBJ1-1; D is unclear. Germline V CDR1 and CDR2: MNHNS, SASEGT. Deletions cut 10 bases from V and 0 bases from J, with 15 bases between. The CDR3 has 14 residues. The CDR3: CATTRAPMNTEAFF. CDR3 in DNA: TGTGCCACCACGCGCGCGCCTATGAACACTGAAGCTTTCTTT.

This clonotype has a handful of counts. The chain is built from TRBV20-1 and TRBJ2-3, with D possibly being TRBD1 (7 bases). The CDR3 runs to 14 residues. V lost 6 bases, J lost 0 bases, and 13 bases lay in between. Germline-derived CDR1 and CDR2 are DFQATT and SNEGSKA (reference sequence). CDR3 protein: CSAYAGGSTDTQYF. The CDR3 DNA sequence: TGCAGTGCCTACGCAGGGGGGAGCACAGATACGCAGTATTTT.

This clonotype was counted only a few times. The chain employs TRBV11-2 and TRBJ2-3; D is ambiguous. V was pared by 5 bases and J by 2 bases, with 23 bases between. CDR3 length equals 18 residues. Germline assignment: CDR1 SGHAT and CDR2 FQNNGV. The CDR3 reads CASSTGLTIPHYTDTQYF. Here the CDR3 DNA reads TGTGCCAGCAGCACGGGTCTAACGATACCCCATTACACAGATACGCAGTATTTT.